This T cell receptor (beta chain) was documented in a study of T cell responses to AZD1222 COVID-19 vaccine. General observations from the study: After two AZD1222 doses, spike-specific TCR breadth and depth rose versus day 0. Reportedly, close to half of spike-specific TCRs are directed against unmutated variant regions.

The CDR3 runs to 14 residues. Unmatched junction bases numbered 8, after V lost 3 bases and J lost 6 bases. Germline V gene lookup returns CDR1 SGHNT and CDR2 YYREEE (reference sequence). Data came from immunoSEQ multiplex PCR; TCRdb stores just in-frame clones and leaves some out. The sample lists about 120,000 clones, 80% to 90% occurring once. A note on this clone: Antigen: not known.

This TCR derives from an adult in good health. V usage is TRBV5-4 and J usage is TRBJ1-2; 7 bases fit TRBD1. The sequencing here drew on peripheral blood, taken on day 0 of AZD1222 vaccination. The CDR3 loop reads CASSWSRGIDGYTF. DNA for the CDR3: TGTGCCAGCAGCTGGAGCAGGGGGATAGATGGCTACACCTTC.